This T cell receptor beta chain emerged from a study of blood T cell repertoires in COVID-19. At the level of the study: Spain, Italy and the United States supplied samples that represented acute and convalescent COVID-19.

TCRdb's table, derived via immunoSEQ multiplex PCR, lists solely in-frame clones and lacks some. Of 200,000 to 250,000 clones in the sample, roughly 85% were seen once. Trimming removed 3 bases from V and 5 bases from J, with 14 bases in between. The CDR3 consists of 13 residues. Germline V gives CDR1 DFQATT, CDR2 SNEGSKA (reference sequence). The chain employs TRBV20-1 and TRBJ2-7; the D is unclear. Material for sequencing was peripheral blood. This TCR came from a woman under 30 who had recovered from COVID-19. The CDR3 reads CSASGWAPDEQYF. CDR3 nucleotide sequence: TGCAGTGCTAGTGGTTGGGCGCCGGACGAGCAGTACTTC.